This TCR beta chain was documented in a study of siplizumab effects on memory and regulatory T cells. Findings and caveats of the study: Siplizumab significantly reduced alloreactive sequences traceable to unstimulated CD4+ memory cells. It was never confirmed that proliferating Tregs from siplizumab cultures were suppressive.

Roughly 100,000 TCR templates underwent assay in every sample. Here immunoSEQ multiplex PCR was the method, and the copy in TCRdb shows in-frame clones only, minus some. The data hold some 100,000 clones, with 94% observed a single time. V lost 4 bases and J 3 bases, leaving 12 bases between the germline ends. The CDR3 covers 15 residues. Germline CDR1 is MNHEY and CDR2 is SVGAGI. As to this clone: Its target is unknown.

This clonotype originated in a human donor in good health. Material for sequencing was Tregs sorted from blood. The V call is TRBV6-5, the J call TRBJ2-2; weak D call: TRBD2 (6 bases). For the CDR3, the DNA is TGTGCCAGCAGTTCGACCGGGACTGACACCGGGGAGCTGTTTTTT. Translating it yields CASSSTGTDTGELFF.